The 24 T cell receptor beta chains listed next were all sequenced from one sample in a study of blood T cell repertoires in COVID-19. The table came from immunoSEQ multiplex PCR; TCRdb's copy has only in-frame clones and leaves some out. The sample holds fewer than 300,000 clones; around 85% are singletons and the top ten take around 1%. Sequenced input: peripheral blood. These receptors all come from a human donor with COVID-19, enrolled during active disease. The donor label of this sample is uncertain.

V is TRBV19 and J is TRBJ1-1, with 10 nucleotides matching TRBD1. CDR1 is LNHDA, CDR2 SQIVND, per germline (reference sequence). The CDR3 runs to 15 residues. With V trimmed by 4 bases and J by 3 bases, 5 bases remained unmatched. CDR3 in amino acids: CASSTDRGRDTEAFF. CDR3 nucleotide sequence: TGTGCCAGTAGTACTGACAGGGGGCGCGACACTGAAGCTTTCTTT.

V is TRBV9 and J is TRBJ1-6, with 7 bases matching TRBD1. The CDR3 extends over 14 amino acids. V gave up 3 bases and J gave up 10 bases; unmatched junction bases: 7. CDR1 and CDR2 from the germline V gene are SGDLS and YYNGEE. CDR3 in amino acids: CASSAAGGWSPLHF. CDR3 DNA sequence: TGTGCCAGCAGCGCCGCAGGGGGTTGGTCACCCCTCCACTTT.

The rearrangement joins TRBV19 to TRBJ2-2; 8 bases are shared with TRBD1. Per germline, CDR1 LNHDA and CDR2 SQIVND (reference sequence). V was clipped by 8 bases and J by 5 bases; unmatched bases: 13. CDR3 length equals 16 residues. The CDR3 DNA sequence: TGTGCCAGTTTCGACGGTGGGCAGGGGGCGACCGGGGAGCTGTTTTTT. The encoded protein is CASFDGGQGATGELFF.

This clone was seen only a few times. V and J are TRBV2 and TRBJ2-7; 13 nucleotides line up with TRBD2. J gave up 4 bases and V 8 bases, and 2 bases lay outside the gene matches. The V gene's germline CDR1 is SNHLY and CDR2 FYNNEI. The CDR3 contains 13 residues. The CDR3 loop is CASRTSGGYEQYF. In DNA form, the CDR3 reads TGTGCCAGCCGGACTAGCGGGGGATACGAGCAGTACTTC.

This chain links TRBV3-1 (or the pseudogene TRBV3-2) with TRBJ2-3, with D perhaps matching TRBD2 (6 bases). This CDR3 is 17 amino acids long. V lost 2 bases and J lost 0, with 15 bases in between. CDR1 and CDR2 from the germline V gene are LGHDT and YNNKEL (reference sequence). The CDR3 sequence: CASSQSLGGTSTDTQYF. The CDR3 DNA sequence: TGTGCCAGCAGCCAATCCCTGGGCGGGACGAGCACAGATACGCAGTATTTT.

About this clone: An end of the junction differs from the germline gene, which may be a read error. This chain links TRBV7-7 with TRBJ2-3; 11 bases are shared with TRBD2. The CDR3 totals 16 residues. Germline V gives CDR1 SSHAT, CDR2 FNYEAQ (reference sequence). The CDR3 spells CASSSGLAGLTDTQYF. As DNA, the CDR3 is TGTGCTAGCAGCTCCGGACTAGCGGGTTTAACAGATACGCAGTATTTT.

V and J are TRBV7-2 and TRBJ1-2; 9 bases line up with TRBD1. CDR1 is SGHTA, CDR2 FQGNSA, per germline. J gave up 6 bases and V 6 bases, and 8 bases lay outside the gene matches. This CDR3 has 14 amino acids. CDR3 amino acids: CASRPTGGANGYTF. CDR3 nucleotides: TGTGCCAGCAGACCAACAGGGGGCGCGAATGGCTACACCTTC.

The CDR3 bases are TGTGCCAGCAGCTTAGCGGGGGGGCCCTATGGCTACACCTTC. This sequence encodes CASSLAGGPYGYTF. The chain employs TRBV7-2 and TRBJ1-2, with D possibly matching TRBD1 (6 bases). The CDR3 runs 14 residues. The V end was cut by 0 bases, the J end by 4 bases, with 9 bases between. Germline-derived CDR1 and CDR2 are SGHTA and FQGNSA.

As for this clone: The same CDR3 arises from other DNA sequences in this sample as well. The chain combines TRBV5-1 with TRBJ2-1; TRBD2 matches at 13 bases. Germline CDR1 is SGHRS and CDR2 is YFSETQ. V dropped 1 base and J dropped 7; count of bases not matched to a gene: 2. The CDR3 extends over 15 amino acids. The CDR3 coding sequence is TGCGCCAGCAGCTTGACTAGCGGGGGGGTAAATGAGCAGTTCTTC. Translation gives CASSLTSGGVNEQFF. The complete variable domain, with remaining parts taken from reference TRBV5-1 and TRBJ2-1, reads KAGVTQTPRYLIKTRGQQVTLSCSPISGHRSVSWYQQTPGQGLQFLFEYFSETQRNKGNFPGRFSGRQFSNSRSEMNVSTLELGDSALYLCASSLTSGGVNEQFFGPGTRLTVL.

V usage is TRBV11-3 and J usage is TRBJ2-3, with 13 bases aligning to TRBD2. CDR1 SGHNT and CDR2 YENEEA come from the germline V gene. The V and J ends lost 5 bases and 5 bases, in that order; junction bases with no gene match: 7. The CDR3 contains 16 residues. This CDR3 reads CASSPRLAGGRDTQYF. In DNA form, the CDR3 reads TGTGCCAGCAGCCCTCGACTAGCGGGAGGAAGAGATACGCAGTATTTT.

This clone appeared a few times. The chain links TRBV9 to TRBJ1-1, with D tentatively TRBD1 (5 bases). The V gene lost 3 bases and the J gene lost 3 bases, with 9 bases spanning the gap. This CDR3 spans 13 amino acids. Germline CDR1 and CDR2: SGDLS and YYNGEE. The CDR3 is CASSGTLDTEAFF. The CDR3 nucleotides read TGTGCCAGCAGCGGGACACTGGACACTGAAGCTTTCTTT.

The rearrangement links TRBV7-2 to TRBJ2-3, with TRBD2 matching 7 bases. CDR1 is SGHTA and CDR2 is FQGNSA in the germline V gene. The CDR3 is made up of 16 amino acids. J lost 1 base, V lost 5 bases, and 9 bases had no gene match. The CDR3 protein is CASSPGLAGGTDTQYF. The CDR3 nucleotides are TGTGCCAGCAGCCCAGGCCTGGCGGGAGGCACAGATACGCAGTATTTT.

The CDR3 DNA reads TGTGCCACCAGCAGAGATGTGTCGCGGCCCGAGCAGTTCTTC. It encodes CATSRDVSRPEQFF. V gene TRBV15 combines with J gene TRBJ2-1, with D unresolved. This CDR3 has 14 residues. V lost 0 bases, J lost 10 bases, and 13 bases lay in between. Germline V CDR1 and CDR2: LNHNV, YYDKDF (reference sequence).

The gene calls are TRBV18 and TRBJ1-6; D unresolved. This CDR3 comprises 14 residues. The germline gives CDR1 KGHSH, CDR2 LQKENI. The V and J ends lost 0 bases and 9 bases respectively, with 9 bases between them. CDR3 sequence reads: CASSPPTPGSPLHF. DNA of the CDR3: TGTGCCAGCTCACCACCTACCCCAGGTTCACCCCTCCACTTT. Based on the CDR3 plus reference TRBV18 and TRBJ1-6, the full variable domain is NAGVMQNPRHLVRRRGQEARLRCSPMKGHSHVYWYRQLPEEGLKFMVYLQKENIIDESGMPKERFSAEFPKEGPSILRIQQVVRGDSAAYFCASSPPTPGSPLHFGNGTRLTVT.

V and J are TRBV7-3 and TRBJ1-2; D gene unclear. Trimming shortened V by 2 bases and J by 8 bases, and 12 bases separated the two germline ends. The CDR3 runs 13 residues. Germline-derived CDR1 and CDR2 are SGHTA and FQGTGA. As DNA, the CDR3 is TGTGCCAGCAGCTTACCCGCCTTAGAGGGCTACACCTTC. Its protein product is CASSLPALEGYTF. Combining the CDR3 with reference TRBV7-3 and TRBJ1-2 gives the whole variable domain GAGVSQTPSNKVTEKGKYVELRCDPISGHTALYWYRQSLGQGPEFLIYFQGTGAADDSGLPNDRFFAVRPEGSVSTLKIQRTERGDSAVYLCASSLPALEGYTFGSGTRLTVV.

V gene TRBV19 combines with J gene TRBJ1-1, with 8 bases matching TRBD1. This CDR3 has 14 amino acids. Germline CDR1 reads LNHDA; CDR2 reads SQIVND (reference sequence). V lost 5 bases, J lost 7 bases, and 9 bases stayed unmatched. The CDR3: CASSLRDRRSEAFF. The CDR3 DNA is TGTGCCAGTAGTCTTAGGGACAGGCGAAGTGAAGCTTTCTTT.

Here the CDR3 DNA reads TGTGCCATCAGTGAGCAGGCCTTGGACACTGAAGCTTTCTTT. It codes for CAISEQALDTEAFF. The V and J genes are TRBV10-3 and TRBJ1-1; D remains ambiguous. CDR3 length: 14 residues. Germline-derived CDR1 and CDR2 are ENHRY and SYGVKD. Trimming stripped 2 bases from V and 3 bases from J, with 10 bases between.

The rearrangement links TRBV19 to TRBJ2-1; 7 nucleotides line up with TRBD2. The CDR3 consists of 16 residues. CDR1 LNHDA and CDR2 SQIVND come from the germline V gene (reference sequence). V was clipped by 1 base and J by 4 bases; unmatched bases: 7. This CDR3 reads CASSIAGGPSYNEQFF. CDR3 sequence (DNA): TGTGCCAGTAGTATAGCGGGAGGACCTTCTTACAATGAGCAGTTCTTC.

In this sample, this clone turned up a few times. The chain couples TRBV27 to TRBJ1-2; D might be TRBD1 (5 bases). Germline CDR1 is MNHEY and CDR2 is SMNVEV (reference sequence). The CDR3 is 13 amino acids. The V gene lost 7 bases and the J gene lost 3 bases, with 12 bases spanning the gap. The CDR3, as DNA: TGTGCCAGCAAAAAGGGGCTCTACTATGGCTACACCTTC. Residues: CASKKGLYYGYTF.

This rearrangement joins TRBV19 to TRBJ1-1; the D is unclear. With 5 bases removed from V and 1 base from J, the gap between germline ends came to 8 bases. CDR1 is LNHDA, CDR2 SQIVND, per germline (reference sequence). The CDR3 is made up of 13 amino acids. The CDR3 region is CASSGQQNTEAFF. CDR3 nucleotide sequence: TGTGCCAGTAGTGGGCAGCAGAACACTGAAGCTTTCTTT.

The chain combines TRBV28 with TRBJ1-2; D call uncertain. The CDR3 is 13 residues long. Between the trimmed V and J ends, which lost 2 bases and 0 bases, there was a span of 4 bases. Germline V lookup: CDR1 MDHEN, CDR2 SYDVKM. The CDR3: CASSLDTNYGYTF. The CDR3 DNA reads as TGTGCCAGCAGTTTAGACACTAACTATGGCTACACCTTC.

The V gene is TRBV4-1, the J gene TRBJ1-1; D remains unclear. V was trimmed by 1 base and J by 5 bases, leaving 11 bases between them. CDR3 size: 14 residues. Germline-derived CDR1 and CDR2 are MGHRA and YSYEKL. The CDR3 DNA reads TGCGCCAGCAGCCAAGGACTTGCCATAACTGAAGCTTTCTTT. The encoded protein is CASSQGLAITEAFF.

This clone was detected once. J is TRBJ1-2 and V is TRBV7-9; D may be TRBD1 (6 bases). CDR3 length: 14 residues. The V end lost 3 bases, the J end lost 4 bases, and 12 bases lay between the germline ends. Per germline, CDR1 SEHNR and CDR2 FQNEAQ (reference sequence). CDR3 residues: CASSFGGAGYGYTF. DNA for the CDR3: TGTGCCAGCAGCTTTGGGGGGGCAGGCTATGGCTACACCTTC.

The chain has TRBV24-1 and TRBJ1-6; 9 bases line up with TRBD1. This CDR3 has 15 residues. Germline loops: CDR1 KGHDR, CDR2 SFDVKD. The V segment lost 4 bases and the J segment 7 bases; nucleotides outside the gene matches: 4. CDR3 nucleotide sequence: TGTGCCACCAGTGACCTCGACAGGGGGAATTCACCCCTCCACTTT. This codes for CATSDLDRGNSPLHF.